The entry below gives a single T cell receptor beta chain sequence along with its context. What it binds is unknown. This sample is part of a study of early T cells in non-severe SARS-CoV-2 infection. General study points: VDJdb-based matching was biased toward anti-spike CD8 responses and missed private and CD4 specificities.

cDNA molecules, individually, were tagged with unique molecular identifiers. TCRdb re-derived calls from the 5' RACE reads in MiXCR, one entry per CDR3 protein. The sample has approximately 35,000 distinct CDR3 sequences; less than 8.5% are singletons. The input for sequencing was whole blood, taken at baseline. This TCR derives from an adult who was a healthcare worker with PCR-confirmed SARS-CoV-2 infection or an uninfected control (not recorded which).

The CDR3 loop is CASSVDSFGANVLTF. The CDR3 coding sequence is TGTGCCAGCAGCGTAGACAGCTTTGGGGCCAACGTCCTGACTTTC. The chain has TRBV9 and TRBJ2-6; D is unclear. V was pared by 0 bases and J by 3 bases, with 7 bases between. This CDR3 is built from 15 residues. Per the germline V gene, CDR1 is SGDLS and CDR2 is YYNGEE.